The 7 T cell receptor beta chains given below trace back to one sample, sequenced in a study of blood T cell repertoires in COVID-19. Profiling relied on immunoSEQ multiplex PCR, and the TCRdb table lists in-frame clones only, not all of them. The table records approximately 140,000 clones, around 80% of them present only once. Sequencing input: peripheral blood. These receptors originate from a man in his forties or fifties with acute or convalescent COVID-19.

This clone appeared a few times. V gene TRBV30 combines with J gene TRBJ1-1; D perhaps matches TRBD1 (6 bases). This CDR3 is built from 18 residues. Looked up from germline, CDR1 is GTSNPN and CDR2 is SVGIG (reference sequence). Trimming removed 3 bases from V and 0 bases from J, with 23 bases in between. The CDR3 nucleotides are TGTGCCTGGAGACCCTTTTTGGCTGCCGGGACAATGAACACTGAAGCTTTCTTT. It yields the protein CAWRPFLAAGTMNTEAFF.

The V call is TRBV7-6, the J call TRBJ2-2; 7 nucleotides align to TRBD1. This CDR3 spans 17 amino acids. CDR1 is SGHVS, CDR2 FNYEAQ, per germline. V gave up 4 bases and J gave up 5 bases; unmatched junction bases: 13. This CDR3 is CASSWVKGASGTGELFF. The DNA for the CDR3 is TGTGCCAGCAGCTGGGTGAAGGGGGCGAGTGGAACCGGGGAGCTGTTTTTT.

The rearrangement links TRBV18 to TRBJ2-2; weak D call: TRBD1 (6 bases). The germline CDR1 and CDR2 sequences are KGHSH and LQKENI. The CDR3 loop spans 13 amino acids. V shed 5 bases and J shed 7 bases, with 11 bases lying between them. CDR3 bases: TGTGCCAGCTCATCCGGGACAAACGGGGAGCTGTTTTTT. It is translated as CASSSGTNGELFF.

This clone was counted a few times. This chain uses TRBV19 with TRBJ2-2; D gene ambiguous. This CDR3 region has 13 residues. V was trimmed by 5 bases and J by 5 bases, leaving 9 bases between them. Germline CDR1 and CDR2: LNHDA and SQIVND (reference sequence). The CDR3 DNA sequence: TGTGCCAGTAGTGCCCGGCGGACCGGGGAGCTGTTTTTT. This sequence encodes CASSARRTGELFF.

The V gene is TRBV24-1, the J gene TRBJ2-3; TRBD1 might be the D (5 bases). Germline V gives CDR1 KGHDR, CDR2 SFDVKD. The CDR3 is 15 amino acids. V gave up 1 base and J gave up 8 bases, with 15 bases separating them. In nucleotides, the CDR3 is TGTGCCACCAGTGATTTATCGGCAGGGCATGGTACGCAGTATTTT. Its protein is CATSDLSAGHGTQYF.

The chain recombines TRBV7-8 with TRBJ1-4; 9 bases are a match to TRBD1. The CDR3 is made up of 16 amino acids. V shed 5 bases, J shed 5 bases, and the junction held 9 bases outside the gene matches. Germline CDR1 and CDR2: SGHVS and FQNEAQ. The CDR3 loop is CASSPFTGGANEKLFF. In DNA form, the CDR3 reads TGTGCCAGCAGCCCTTTTACAGGGGGCGCGAATGAAAAACTGTTTTTT.

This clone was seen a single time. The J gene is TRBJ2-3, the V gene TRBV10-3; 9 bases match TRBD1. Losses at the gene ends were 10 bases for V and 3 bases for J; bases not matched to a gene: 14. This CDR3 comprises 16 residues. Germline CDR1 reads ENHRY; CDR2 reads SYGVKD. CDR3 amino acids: CATEGDQDRGTDTQYF. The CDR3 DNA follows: TGTGCCACCGAGGGGGATCAGGACAGGGGAACAGATACGCAGTATTTT.